This paragraph covers one TCR beta chain sequence. Its antigen is as yet unknown. This specimen comes from a study of cytomegalovirus exposure and HLA in healthy donors. At the level of the study: Among the 350 to 500 donors who were genotyped, about 86% fell in the genetic ancestry cluster that is associated with self-reported Caucasian donors.

Losses at the gene ends were 10 bases for V and 0 bases for J; bases not matched to a gene: 4. The CDR3 totals 15 residues. Per the germline V gene, CDR1 is ENHRY and CDR2 is SYGVKD. In the PCR, 60 Vbeta and 13 Jbeta primers were used. The table came from immunoSEQ multiplex PCR; TCRdb's copy has only in-frame clones and leaves some out. The sample holds around 100,000 clones, around two thirds seen once. Healthy bone marrow donors made up the cohort. Study-level results: A later analysis linked a missense variant in DCLRE1C to the trimming of TCR beta V and J genes. About 87% or about 30% of the time was how often most TCR beta V segments were productive, according to an earlier analysis.

Sequences were obtained from PBMCs. The receptor comes from a woman aged 50 to 60 in good health and CMV-seronegative. This chain links TRBV10-3 with TRBJ1-6, with 9 bases that match TRBD1. CDR3 amino acids: CATQGAGSYNSPLHF. The CDR3 DNA follows: TGTGCCACACAGGGGGCTGGCTCCTATAATTCACCCCTCCACTTT.